This T cell receptor beta chain was retrieved from a study of molecular identifiers for immune sequencing clone quantification. Study-wide results and limits: Spiked Jurkat TCR RNA from one cell was reportedly detectable among about a million naive cells. Clones above 20 RNA copies contained over 99% of effector molecules and under 1% of naive molecules.

The authors gated naive CD8 T cells as CD8+CD4-CCR7+CD45RA+ for sorting. The bulk TCR libraries were made with methods described before and with listed TCR primers. TCRdb processed the PCR reads anew with MiXCR; each CDR3 protein has one entry. Of 600,000 to 650,000 distinct CDR3 sequences in the sample, 20% were seen once. The sample holds many counts of this clonotype. Antigen: not known. There are 12 residues in the CDR3. V shed 5 bases and J shed 5 bases, with 10 bases lying between them. Germline lookup yields CDR1 MNHNY and CDR2 SVGAGI (reference sequence). This chain uses TRBV6-6 with TRBJ2-7; D not resolved. The sequenced material came from naive CD8+ T cells from blood, with Jurkat cell RNA spiked in. Stated subset: FACS-sorted CD8+CD4-CCR7+CD45RA+ naive T cells. The TCR was taken from a human donor in good health. Some libraries in this study had Jurkat cell RNA spiked in. The DNA of the CDR3 is TGTGCCAGCAGTCGCCCCCAAAACGAGCAGTACTTC. Translating gives CASSRPQNEQYF.